Given below is one T cell receptor beta chain in context. Its antigen is unknown. This CDR3 contains 13 residues. The ends were cut back, 2 bases at V and 4 bases at J, with 6 bases in the middle. Germline CDR1 reads MNHNS; CDR2 reads SASEGT. This entry is derived from a study of cytomegalovirus exposure and HLA in healthy donors. With 60 Vbeta and 13 Jbeta primers, the PCR was carried out. Sequencing used immunoSEQ multiplex PCR; TCRdb keeps in-frame clones, though not all of them. The data hold some 80,000 clones, with approximately 65% observed a single time. Study-wide results and limits: HLA alleles were associated with 15,000 to 20,000 TCR beta sequences in a later analysis at 0.05 false discovery rate.

The sequence came from a male donor in good health and CMV-seropositive. Sequences were obtained from PBMCs. The chain employs TRBV6-1 and TRBJ2-1; D gene unclear. The CDR3 coding sequence is TGTGCCAGCAGTGAACTTATTTACAATGAGCAGTTCTTC. Its translation: CASSELIYNEQFF.